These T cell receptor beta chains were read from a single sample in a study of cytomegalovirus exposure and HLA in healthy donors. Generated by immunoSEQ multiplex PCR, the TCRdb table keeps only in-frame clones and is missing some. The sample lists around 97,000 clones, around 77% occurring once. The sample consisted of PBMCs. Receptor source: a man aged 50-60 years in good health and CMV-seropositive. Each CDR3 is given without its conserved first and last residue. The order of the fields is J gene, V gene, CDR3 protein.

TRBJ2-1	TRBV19	ASSMWTSDLEQF
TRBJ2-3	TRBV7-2	ASSISGRITDTQY
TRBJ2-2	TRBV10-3	ATSPGTGELF
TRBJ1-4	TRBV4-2	ASSSRQAEELF
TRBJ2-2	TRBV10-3	AISDLGGANTGELF
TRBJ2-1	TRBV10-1	ASGGRSYNEQF
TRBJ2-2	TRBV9	ASNLEAEMNTGELF
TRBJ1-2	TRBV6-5	ASSYAGASYGYT
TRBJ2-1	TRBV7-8	ASSLTAYNEQF
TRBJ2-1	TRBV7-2	ASSSRTRRIYNEQF
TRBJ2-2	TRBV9	ASSPLTGELF
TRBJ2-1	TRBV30	AWSQTGPRRGGEQF
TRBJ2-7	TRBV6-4	ASTRLAGDTYEQY
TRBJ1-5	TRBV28	ASTSPGEQLSNQPQH
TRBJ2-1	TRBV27	ASSGTGGHTPNEQF
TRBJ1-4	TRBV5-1	ASRGQGNEKLF
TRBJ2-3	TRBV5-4	ASSQWARRGATDTQY
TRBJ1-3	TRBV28	ASHSGTTGNTIY
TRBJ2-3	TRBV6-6	ASSYEGADTQY
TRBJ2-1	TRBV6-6	ASSPSNEQF
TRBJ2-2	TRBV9	ASSVNRGRNTGELF
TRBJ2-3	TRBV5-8	ASSWDSAQADTQY
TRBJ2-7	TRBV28	ASKTSGKLGEQY
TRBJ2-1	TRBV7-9	ASRPAGGLAVPNEQF
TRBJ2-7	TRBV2	ASSETSGRVGKQY
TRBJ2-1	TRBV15	ATSRSTSGQHNEQF
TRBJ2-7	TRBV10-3	AISPGLAGGFEIAQY
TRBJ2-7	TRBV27	ASRHRTVTYEQY
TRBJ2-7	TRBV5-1	ASSLVVGRTEQY
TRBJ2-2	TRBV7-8	ASSFRQANTGELF
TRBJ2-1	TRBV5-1	ASLTNEGGEQF
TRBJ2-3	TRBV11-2	ASSSGQPTDTQY
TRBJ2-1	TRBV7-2	ASSIPGQGAGEQF
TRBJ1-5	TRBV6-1	ASRGQGHQPQH
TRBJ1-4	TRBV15	ATSPDSNEKLF
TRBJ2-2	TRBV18	ASSPEPNTGELF
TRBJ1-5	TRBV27	ASSRTRESNQPQH
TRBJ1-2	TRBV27	ASSLVAGREGGYT
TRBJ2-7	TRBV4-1	ASSQERGRAYEQY
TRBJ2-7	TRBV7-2	ASSLAVRVREQY
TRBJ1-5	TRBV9	ASSQAGAPQPQH
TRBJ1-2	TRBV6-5	ASKEGWSDYGYT
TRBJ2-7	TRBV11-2	ASSIGTGLTYEQY
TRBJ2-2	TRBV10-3	AISKEGTGELF
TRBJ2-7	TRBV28	ASSSVGTSASYEQY
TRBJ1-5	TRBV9	ASSATGAGNQPQH
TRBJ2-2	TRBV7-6	ASSSTGQRTGELF